The entry that follows covers one TCR beta chain sequence. Its target is not known. The data stem from a study of cytomegalovirus exposure and HLA in healthy donors. Regarding the study as a whole: Previously analyzed data showed that most TCR beta V segments were productive at a frequency of about 87% or about 30%.

Unrecorded immune exposures were likely, despite nominal health at sampling. In the PCR, 60 Vbeta and 13 Jbeta primers were used. Sequencing was performed with immunoSEQ multiplex PCR; in TCRdb, only in-frame clones are kept and a portion is missing. The table has some 130,000 clones, approximately 80% seen once; the top ten hold under 3.5%. The receptor was isolated from a male donor in good health and CMV-seronegative. The sample comprised PBMCs.

The CDR3 loop is CASSLGQGPEAFF. The CDR3 nucleotides are TGTGCCAGCTCACTGGGACAGGGACCTGAAGCTTTCTTT. This sequence joins TRBV18 and TRBJ1-1, with 9 positions matching TRBD1. CDR1 KGHSH and CDR2 LQKENI come from the germline V gene. V gave up 4 bases and J gave up 6 bases; unmatched junction bases: 3. The CDR3 extends over 13 amino acids.